This is a list of T cell receptor beta chains from one sample in a study of T-cell memory formation after mild COVID-19. Via MiXCR, TCRdb re-called the 5' RACE reads, giving one row per CDR3 protein. The sample holds 350,000 to 500,000 distinct CDR3 sequences, around 20% seen once. The sequencing sample was made of PBMCs or a T cell subset sorted from them (not recorded which). Receptors were obtained from an adult woman who had mild COVID-19 (a few samples of this study predate the infection). Cell type and time point are not known. The CDR3 runs from the conserved cysteine through the conserved F or W. The order of the fields is V gene, clone size, D gene, J gene, CDR3 DNA, CDR3 protein. The D gene is left open where the match is weak. Clone size is stated in some rows and not others, as once, few, many or a class when expanded.

TRBV20-1	-	-	TRBJ1-5	TGCAGTGCTTTACTTCAGGGACCCTATAGCAATCAGCCCCAGCATTTT	CSALLQGPYSNQPQHF
TRBV12-3/TRBV12-4	few	-	TRBJ1-1	TGTGCCAGCACCGATTTTACTGAAGCTTTCTTT	CASTDFTEAFF
TRBV6-2/TRBV6-3	few	TRBD1	TRBJ1-1	TGTGCCAGCAGTCCCCGGGACAGGGGGAGGGCTTTCTTT	CASSPRDRGRAFF
TRBV7-9	-	TRBD2	TRBJ2-1	TGTGCCAGCAGCTCGACACGGCGGGGACTAGCGGGAGGGAGCTCCTACAATGAGCAGTTCTTC	CASSSTRRGLAGGSSYNEQFF
TRBV4-1	-	-	TRBJ1-1	TGCGCCAGCAGCCAAGATGGGGTCGGCACTGAAGCTTTCTTT	CASSQDGVGTEAFF
TRBV19	-	-	TRBJ2-7	TGTGCCAGTAGTATAGGGGGACTGAGCGGGTTCGGCGAGCAGTACTTC	CASSIGGLSGFGEQYF
TRBV2	few	-	TRBJ2-3	TGTGCCAGCAACGGACAGCGCACAGATACGCAGTATTTT	CASNGQRTDTQYF
TRBV6-2/TRBV6-3	-	TRBD1	TRBJ2-5	TGTGCCAGCAGTCTCGGACAGGGCTTGGTCCAAGAGACCCAGTACTTC	CASSLGQGLVQETQYF
TRBV6-2/TRBV6-3	-	-	TRBJ1-1	TGTGCCAGCATGGGGATCGTTCGGGCTTTCTTT	CASMGIVRAFF
TRBV9	-	-	TRBJ2-7	TGTGCCAGCAGCGAATCCGGGGCCCAGTTCGAGCAGTACTTC	CASSESGAQFEQYF
TRBV28	-	-	TRBJ2-6	TGTGCCAGCCGGGCCAACGGGGCCAACGTCCTGACTTTC	CASRANGANVLTF
TRBV20-1	few	TRBD1	TRBJ1-5	TGCAGTGCTAAAGCAGGGGGTGTAAGCAATCAGCCCCAGCATTTT	CSAKAGGVSNQPQHF
TRBV6-6	-	-	TRBJ1-1	TGTGCCAGCAGGACCGCCGACAGGATGGGAGCTGAAGCTTTCTTT	CASRTADRMGAEAFF
TRBV7-3	-	-	TRBJ2-5	TGTGCCAGCAGCTTCTCAGGGAAAGAGACCCAGTACTTC	CASSFSGKETQYF
TRBV7-9	many	-	TRBJ1-1	TGTGCCAGCAGCTGGGGGGGAGACAGCGCGGAAGCTTTCTTT	CASSWGGDSAEAFF
TRBV6-1	few	-	TRBJ2-3	TGTGCCAGCAGACCTACAGGGAGCACAGATACGCAGTATTTT	CASRPTGSTDTQYF
TRBV18	-	TRBD1	TRBJ1-1	TGTGCCAGCTCCCCCGCGCAGACAGGGGGGAACACTGAATCTTTCTTT	CASSPAQTGGNTESFF
TRBV29-1	-	-	TRBJ2-3	TGCAGCGTTCTGGCGGAGCACACAGATACGCAGTATTTT	CSVLAEHTDTQYF
TRBV11-2	few	TRBD1	TRBJ1-2	TGTGCCAGCAGCCTTCAGGGGGTTGGCTACACCTTC	CASSLQGVGYTF
TRBV7-2	few	TRBD1	TRBJ2-7	TGTGCCAGCAGCCCCGGACAGGTACCCTACGAGCAGTACTTC	CASSPGQVPYEQYF
TRBV5-1	-	-	TRBJ1-5	TGCGCCAGCAGCTTTGGGACCGGGGGCAATCAGCCCCAGCATTTT	CASSFGTGGNQPQHF